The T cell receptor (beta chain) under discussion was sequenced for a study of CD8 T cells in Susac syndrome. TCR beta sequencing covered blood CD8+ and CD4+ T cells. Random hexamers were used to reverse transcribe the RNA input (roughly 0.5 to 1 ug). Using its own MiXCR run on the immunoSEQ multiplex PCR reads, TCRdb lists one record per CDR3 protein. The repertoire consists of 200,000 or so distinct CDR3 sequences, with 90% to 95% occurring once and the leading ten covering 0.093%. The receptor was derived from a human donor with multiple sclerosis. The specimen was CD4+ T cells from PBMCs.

CDR3 sequence reads: CSVAPTRDRAAEQYF. The CDR3 nucleotides read TGCAGCGTTGCCCCCACGAGGGACAGGGCCGCGGAGCAGTACTTC. This sequence joins TRBV29-1 and TRBJ2-7; TRBD1 aligns across 9 bases. J was trimmed by 7 bases and V by 4 bases; bases with no gene match: 14. From germline, CDR1 is SQVTM and CDR2 ANQGSEA. This CDR3 region has 15 residues.